This T cell receptor (beta chain) is drawn from a study of blood T cell repertoires in COVID-19. Study context: From T cells, B-cell-depleted T cells, or PBMCs came the material, which was cDNA or gDNA.

Germline loops: CDR1 SGHRS, CDR2 YFSETQ. The CDR3 loop spans 14 amino acids. The ends lost 1 base at V and 4 bases at J; junction bases unmatched: 5. In the authors' methods: Estimation of nucleated cell counts relied on the amplification of reference gene primers. Some clones are missing from TCRdb's copy, which holds only in-frame ones; the method was immunoSEQ multiplex PCR. V and J calls and clone size are as listed in that table; D and trimming were resolved from the DNA. The repertoire holds roughly 120,000 clones, with approximately 89% as singletons. A Seattle source enrolled patients during active infection and followed them longitudinally.

Material for sequencing was peripheral blood. The gene calls are TRBV5-1 and TRBJ2-7, with 7 bases matching TRBD2. The TCR was taken from a woman aged 60-70 years with COVID-19, enrolled during active disease. The CDR3 loop is CASSLTGGDYEQYF. The CDR3 nucleotides are TGCGCCAGCAGCTTGACGGGAGGCGATTACGAGCAGTACTTC. Using reference TRBV5-1 and TRBJ2-7 for the parts outside the CDR3, the full variable domain is KAGVTQTPRYLIKTRGQQVTLSCSPISGHRSVSWYQQTPGQGLQFLFEYFSETQRNKGNFPGRFSGRQFSNSRSEMNVSTLELGDSALYLCASSLTGGDYEQYFGPGTRLTVT.